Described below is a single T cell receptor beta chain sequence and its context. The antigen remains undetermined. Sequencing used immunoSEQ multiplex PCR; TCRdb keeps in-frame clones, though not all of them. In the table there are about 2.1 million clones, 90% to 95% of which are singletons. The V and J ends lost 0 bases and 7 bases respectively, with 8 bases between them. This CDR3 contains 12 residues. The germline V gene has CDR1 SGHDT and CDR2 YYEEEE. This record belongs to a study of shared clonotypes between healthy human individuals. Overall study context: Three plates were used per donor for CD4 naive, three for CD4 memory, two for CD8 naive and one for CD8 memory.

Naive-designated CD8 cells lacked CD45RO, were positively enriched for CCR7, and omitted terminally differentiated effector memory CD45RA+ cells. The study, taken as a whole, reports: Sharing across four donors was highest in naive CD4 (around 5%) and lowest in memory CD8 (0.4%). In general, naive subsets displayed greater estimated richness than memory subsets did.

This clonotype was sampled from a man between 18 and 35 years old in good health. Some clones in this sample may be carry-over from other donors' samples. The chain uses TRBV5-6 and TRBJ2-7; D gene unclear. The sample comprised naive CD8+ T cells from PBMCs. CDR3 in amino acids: CASSLAKGEQYF. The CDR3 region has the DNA TGTGCCAGCAGCTTGGCTAAAGGAGAGCAGTACTTC.